This passage covers 17 T cell receptor beta chains from one sample sequenced in a study of chemoradiotherapy in HPV16-positive cancers. Method: immunoSEQ multiplex PCR; TCRdb's copy keeps in-frame clones and lacks some. Of over 20,000 clones in the sample, over 60% were seen once. Sampling was conducted from a patient who underwent chemoradiotherapy. These receptors came from a human donor with HPV-associated anogenital cancer.

In its sample, this clone was seen once. The chain joins TRBV28 to TRBJ2-7; D not resolved. Trimming took off 5 bases at V and 2 bases at J, with 13 bases between the two ends. The germline CDR1 and CDR2 sequences are MDHEN and SYDVKM. This CDR3 comprises 14 residues. The CDR3 is CASSNLGGAYEQYF. In DNA, the CDR3 is TGTGCCAGCAGTAACCTCGGTGGGGCCTACGAGCAGTACTTC. Filled out from reference TRBV28 and TRBJ2-7, the complete variable domain reads DVKVTQSSRYLVKRTGEKVFLECVQDMDHENMFWYRQDPGLGLRLIYFSYDVKMKEKGDIPEGYSVSREKKERFSLILESASTNQTSMYLCASSNLGGAYEQYFGPGTRLTVT.

V gene TRBV14 combines with J gene TRBJ2-6; D gene unclear. The CDR3 is 13 residues long. Trimming stripped 5 bases from V and 4 bases from J, with 6 bases between. Germline V gene lookup returns CDR1 SGHDN and CDR2 FVKESK. CDR3 DNA: TGTGCCAGCAGCAACCGAGGGGCCAACGTCCTGACTTTC. As protein: CASSNRGANVLTF.

V gene TRBV27 combines with J gene TRBJ2-3; D gene unclear. The CDR3 runs to 16 residues. The germline V gene has CDR1 MNHEY and CDR2 SMNVEV (reference sequence). V lost 2 bases and J lost 0, with 12 bases in between. The CDR3 spells CASSLVGRYSTDTQYF. CDR3 nucleotides: TGTGCCAGCAGTTTAGTAGGAAGGTATAGCACAGATACGCAGTATTTT.

This clone was seen a single time. The CDR3 is CASSTGYGYTF. Written as DNA, the CDR3 is TGTGCCAGCAGTACGGGGTATGGCTACACCTTC. The chain has TRBV27 and TRBJ1-2; D gene unclear. V gave up 5 bases and J gave up 5 bases, with 6 bases separating them. This CDR3 has 11 residues. From germline, CDR1 is MNHEY and CDR2 SMNVEV (reference sequence).

J is TRBJ1-6 and V is TRBV5-1, with D perhaps TRBD1 (6 bases). The germline gives CDR1 SGHRS, CDR2 YFSETQ. Trimming took off 2 bases at V and 10 bases at J, with 16 bases between the two ends. The CDR3 consists of 15 residues. The CDR3 coding sequence is TGCGCCAGCAGCTTTACGGGTAGGGGGGGATCACCCCTCCACTTT. It encodes CASSFTGRGGSPLHF.

This clone was seen a few times. The rearrangement joins TRBV30 to TRBJ2-6, with D uncertain. The V and J ends lost 4 bases and 2 bases respectively, with 6 bases between them. The CDR3 is 13 amino acids. CDR1 is GTSNPN, CDR2 SVGIG, per germline (reference sequence). The DNA for the CDR3 is TGTGCCTGGAAAATGCCTGGGGCCAACGTCCTGACTTTC. It is translated as CAWKMPGANVLTF.

This clone was seen a handful of times. A read error may produce the germline difference seen at one junction end. The J gene is TRBJ2-2, the V gene TRBV7-7, with a tentative D call TRBD1 (6 bases). The CDR3 is 14 amino acids. The germline gives CDR1 SSHAT, CDR2 FNYEAQ (reference sequence). The CDR3 region is CASSLDRTTGELFF. The CDR3 nucleotides are TGTGCTAGCAGCTTAGACAGGACAACCGGGGAGCTGTTTTTT. The whole variable domain, remainder taken from reference TRBV7-7 and TRBJ2-2, is GAGVSQSPRYKVTKRGQDVTLRCDPISSHATLYWYQQALGQGPEFLTYFNYEAQPDKSGLPSDRFSAERPEGSISTLTIQRTEQRDSAMYRCASSLDRTTGELFFGEGSRLTVL.

CDR3 amino acids: CASSPARIMNTEAFF. The CDR3 region has the DNA TGTGCCAGCAGCCCCGCACGGATCATGAACACTGAAGCTTTCTTT. V gene TRBV4-2 combines with J gene TRBJ1-1; D remains unclear. CDR3 length: 15 residues. Germline-derived CDR1 and CDR2 are LGHNA and YNFKEQ. The V gene lost 4 bases and the J gene lost 0 bases, with 12 bases spanning the gap.

The genes are TRBV29-1 and TRBJ2-7; D tentatively reads TRBD1 or TRBD2 (5 bases each). This CDR3 has 15 amino acids. CDR1 is SQVTM, CDR2 ANQGSEA, per germline. V was cut by 6 bases and J by 3 bases, with 21 bases left in between. The CDR3 region is CSVTRSRGSDYEQYF. The CDR3 DNA follows: TGCAGCGTCACCCGGTCGAGGGGTTCCGACTACGAGCAGTACTTC.

V gene TRBV2 combines with J gene TRBJ1-2; D gene unclear. This CDR3 contains 14 residues. V was pared by 0 bases and J by 8 bases, with 13 bases between. Germline loops: CDR1 SNHLY, CDR2 FYNNEI. DNA for the CDR3: TGTGCCAGCAGTGAAGCGACATCCCCCGGGGGCTACACCTTC. Its translation is CASSEATSPGGYTF.

J is TRBJ1-4 and V is TRBV5-1, with D maybe TRBD1 (5 bases). Trimming removed 3 bases at V and 13 bases at J, with 19 bases between. The CDR3 runs to 14 residues. The germline V gene encodes CDR1 SGHRS and CDR2 YFSETQ. This CDR3 is CASSYAGNGGRLFF. CDR3 DNA: TGCGCCAGCAGCTATGCAGGGAATGGAGGTAGACTGTTTTTT.

The chain has TRBV19 and TRBJ1-5; D gene unclear. Germline V lookup: CDR1 LNHDA, CDR2 SQIVND (reference sequence). The V and J ends lost 6 bases and 0 bases respectively, with 6 bases between them. The CDR3 is made up of 13 amino acids. The CDR3 is CASRLYSNQPQHF. Here the CDR3 DNA reads TGTGCCAGTAGACTGTATAGCAATCAGCCCCAGCATTTT. Based on the CDR3 plus reference TRBV19 and TRBJ1-5, the full variable domain is DGGITQSPKYLFRKEGQNVTLSCEQNLNHDAMYWYRQDPGQGLRLIYYSQIVNDFQKGDIAEGYSVSREKKESFPLTVTSAQKNPTAFYLCASRLYSNQPQHFGDGTRLSIL.

This clone is a singleton in its sample. This sequence joins TRBV5-1 and TRBJ2-5; the D gene is possibly TRBD1 (6 bases). Germline assignment: CDR1 SGHRS and CDR2 YFSETQ. V lost 0 bases to trimming and J lost 7 bases, with 7 bases between them. The CDR3 has 12 amino acids. The DNA for the CDR3 is TGCGCCAGCAGCTTGGGAGGGGGGACCCAGTACTTC. Its protein product is CASSLGGGTQYF. The full variable domain, completed using reference TRBV5-1 and TRBJ2-5, is KAGVTQTPRYLIKTRGQQVTLSCSPISGHRSVSWYQQTPGQGLQFLFEYFSETQRNKGNFPGRFSGRQFSNSRSEMNVSTLELGDSALYLCASSLGGGTQYFGPGTRLLVL.

The table lists this clone with a count of one. The chain joins TRBV19 to TRBJ1-1, with 9 bases matching TRBD1. Germline V gene sequence: CDR1 LNHDA, CDR2 SQIVND (reference sequence). This CDR3 spans 14 amino acids. J was trimmed by 4 bases and V by 6 bases; bases with no gene match: 6. The CDR3 DNA is TGTGCCAGTAGCCTACAGGGGGCCGTCACTGAAGCTTTCTTT. Protein sequence: CASSLQGAVTEAFF.

This chain connects TRBV6-1 to TRBJ2-7, with TRBD2 matching over 8 bases. V shed 7 bases and J 4 bases; nucleotides not matched to a gene: 6. Germline V gene data show CDR1 as MNHNS and CDR2 as SASEGT. This CDR3 comprises 13 residues. The CDR3 region is CASTISGSYEQYF. In DNA, the CDR3 is TGTGCCAGCACCATCAGCGGGAGTTACGAGCAGTACTTC.

The chain uses TRBV5-5 and TRBJ1-3, with D possibly TRBD1 on 5 matching bases. From germline, CDR1 is SGHKS and CDR2 YYEKEE (reference sequence). The CDR3 sequence is 13 residues long. Trimming stripped 2 bases from V and 6 bases from J, with 9 bases between. Here the CDR3 reads CASSLLGENTIYF. Written as DNA, the CDR3 is TGTGCCAGCAGCTTATTAGGGGAAAACACCATATATTTT.

There are a few counts of this clone. The chain employs TRBV7-9 and TRBJ2-1, with TRBD1 matching 7 bases. Trimming removed 1 base from V and 5 bases from J; junction bases left unmatched: 2. There are 14 residues in the CDR3. Germline CDR1 SEHNR, CDR2 FQNEAQ (reference sequence). The chain's CDR3 is CASSLGQGNNEQFF. CDR3 bases: TGTGCCAGCAGCTTAGGACAGGGAAACAATGAGCAGTTCTTC.